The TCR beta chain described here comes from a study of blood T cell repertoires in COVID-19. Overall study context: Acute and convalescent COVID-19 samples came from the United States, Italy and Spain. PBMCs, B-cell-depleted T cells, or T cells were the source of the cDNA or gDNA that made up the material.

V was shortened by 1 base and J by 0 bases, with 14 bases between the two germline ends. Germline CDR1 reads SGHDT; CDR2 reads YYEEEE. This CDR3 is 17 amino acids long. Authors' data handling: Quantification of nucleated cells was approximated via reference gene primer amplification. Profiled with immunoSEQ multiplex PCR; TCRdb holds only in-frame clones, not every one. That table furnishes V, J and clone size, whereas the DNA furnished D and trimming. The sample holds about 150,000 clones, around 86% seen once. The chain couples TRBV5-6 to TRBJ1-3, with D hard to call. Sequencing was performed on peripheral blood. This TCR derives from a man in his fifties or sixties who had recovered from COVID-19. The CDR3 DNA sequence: TGTGCCAGCAGCTTGCATCAGGTCTCTACCTCTGGAAACACCATATATTTT. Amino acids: CASSLHQVSTSGNTIYF.